These T cell receptor beta chains were read from a single sample in a study of shared clonotypes between healthy human individuals. Sequencing used immunoSEQ multiplex PCR; TCRdb keeps in-frame clones, though not all of them. Counted here are 450,000 to 600,000 clones, around 79% occurring once; the ten biggest clones make up over 10%. The sample comprised PBMCs. The receptors come from a woman aged 40 to 50 in good health. Some clones in this sample may be carry-over from other donors' samples. The CDR3 runs from the conserved cysteine through the conserved F or W.

CDR3 length	V gene	J gene	CDR3 protein
15	TRBV19	TRBJ2-5	CASSATGLDQETQYF
16	TRBV7-2	TRBJ2-3	CASSARLAGGGDTQYF
12	TRBV27	TRBJ2-7	CASSKRDNEQYF
13	TRBV4-3	TRBJ2-3	CASSQEGTDTQYF
15	TRBV7-2	TRBJ1-4	CASSLEGQGGEKLFF
13	TRBV18	.	CASSQGQSYEQYF
15	TRBV27	TRBJ1-4	CASSLVGQGAEKLFF
13	TRBV2	TRBJ2-7	CASRSSGSNEQYF
13	TRBV29-1	TRBJ2-7	CSVRDRPTYEQYF
15	TRBV5-1	TRBJ1-3	CASSPGFNSGNTIYF
15	TRBV11-2	TRBJ1-5	CASSLGQYSNQPQHF
16	TRBV6-6	TRBJ2-2	CASSFYGTGNTGELFF
16	TRBV10-3	TRBJ2-2	CASSDSAESNTGELFF
13	TRBV10-3	TRBJ1-5	CAINRDSDQPQHF
13	TRBV7-7	TRBJ2-2	CASSLQGSGELFF
15	TRBV5-4	TRBJ2-7	CASSPPGTDHYEQYF
16	TRBV5-6	TRBJ2-2	CASSKGLAGGPGELFF
17	TRBV5-6	TRBJ2-7	CASSRGQGGWLPLEQYF
16	TRBV7-2	TRBJ1-5	CASSLDVGREGQPQHF
15	TRBV6-6	TRBJ2-7	CASRGTIGVTYEQYF
14	TRBV18	TRBJ2-7	CASSPRVGWYEQYF
16	TRBV7-2	TRBJ1-1	CASSLDVVLRWTEAFF
19	TRBV7-3	TRBJ2-7	CASSLYGTSGRGYRNEQYF
17	TRBV19	TRBJ2-1	CASSNPPGRAPDNEQFF
14	TRBV21-1	TRBJ2-1	CASSKVGGSYEQFF
14	TRBV5-5	TRBJ2-7	CASSPVGGPYEQYF
12	TRBV28	.	CASSFGEYEQYF
14	TRBV19	TRBJ2-2	CASNSPGYTGELFF
16	TRBV6-5	TRBJ2-3	CASSYKRGYGTDTQYF
14	TRBV14	TRBJ1-1	CASSQGVARGYAFF
11	TRBV7-3	TRBJ1-2	CASSPIPGYTF
16	TRBV7-9	TRBJ2-1	CASSHRWAGVNDEQFF
18	TRBV4-3	TRBJ2-2	CASSQDGRAGLHTGELFF
16	TRBV18	TRBJ2-2	CASSPFPGGNTGELFF
16	TRBV5-5	TRBJ1-1	CASSQGRRRSDTEAFF
16	TRBV11-3	TRBJ2-5	CASSLALGGSQETQYF
13	TRBV28	TRBJ1-5	CASRSGFNQPQHF
16	TRBV19	TRBJ2-6	CASSIPASAGANVLTF
13	TRBV19	TRBJ2-3	CASSIGRTDTQYF
15	TRBV5-1	TRBJ2-3	CASSLARRESDTQYF
15	TRBV28	TRBJ2-7	CASRPGTGFLYEQYF
17	TRBV5-4	TRBJ2-3	CASSLKPWGGGTDTQYF
15	TRBV5-4	TRBJ2-7	CASSLAGGRAYEQYF
16	TRBV13	TRBJ1-2	CASSASRTGLRGGYTF
15	TRBV5-1	TRBJ1-2	CASSQDPTGLNGYTF
15	TRBV6-1	TRBJ2-7	CASSESAGSSYEQYF
13	TRBV6-5	TRBJ1-1	CASRDRVGTEAFF
12	TRBV6-6	TRBJ1-2	CASSYPNYGYTF
13	TRBV29-1	TRBJ1-4	CSVVGQVNEKLFF
14	TRBV19	TRBJ2-7	CASSTPGLAYEQYF
15	TRBV5-8	TRBJ2-1	CASSPAGTNYNEQFF
14	TRBV6-1	TRBJ1-3	CASRFQPTGNTIYF